This T cell receptor (beta chain) comes out of a study of cytomegalovirus exposure and HLA in healthy donors. Study details: In a later analysis, the 90 to 150 validation repertoires were reported to have used the same platform as the 600 to 800 first-cohort repertoires.

From the roughly 110-subject validation cohort, which was separate from the roughly 700-subject first cohort, the donors were drawn. Note on this clone: Its specificity is not known.

Repertoires were generated with immunoSEQ multiplex PCR, while TCRdb's copy carries only in-frame clones and drops some. Of approximately 98,000 clones in the sample, 90% to 97% were seen once. Germline V gives CDR1 SGHDT, CDR2 YYEEEE. The CDR3 loop spans 16 amino acids. The trim removed 0 bases at V and 4 bases at J, leaving 5 bases unmatched. Findings of the study overall: The classifier, whose performance was assessed in both the original and validation cohorts, reportedly diagnosed cytomegalovirus status with high specificity and sensitivity.

This clonotype was obtained from a woman aged 18-29 years in good health and CMV-seronegative. The V gene is TRBV5-6, the J gene TRBJ1-5, with 9 bases identical to TRBD1. Sample: PBMCs. CDR3 in amino acids: CASSLGDREGNQPQHF. CDR3 sequence (DNA): TGTGCCAGCAGCTTGGGGGACAGGGAAGGGAATCAGCCCCAGCATTTT.